This is a list of T cell receptor beta chains from one sample in a study of cytomegalovirus exposure and HLA in healthy donors. TCRdb's copy holds only in-frame clones and misses some; the assay was immunoSEQ multiplex PCR. The sample totals around 45,000 clones; its top ten clones hold under 2%. The specimen was PBMCs. The receptors derive from a woman aged 25 to 39 in good health and CMV-seronegative. Each CDR3 is given with its conserved first and last residue. D genes are given only for firm matches.

j_call v_call d_call cdr3_aa cdr3_nt
TRBJ2-7 TRBV4-2 - CASSQDQARGREQYF TGTGCCAGCAGCCAAGATCAGGCAAGGGGCCGGGAGCAGTACTTC
TRBJ2-7 TRBV27 - CASKDLRLVGEQYF TGTGCCAGCAAAGACCTTCGGTTGGTCGGGGAGCAGTACTTC
TRBJ2-7 TRBV30 TRBD2 CAWSRRLAVSYEQYF TGTGCCTGGAGTCGGAGACTAGCGGTCTCCTACGAGCAGTACTTC
TRBJ2-1 TRBV19 - CASSIDRGYEQFF TGTGCCAGTAGTATAGATAGGGGATATGAGCAGTTCTTC
TRBJ2-7 TRBV6-6 TRBD2 CASSYELAGLYEQYF TGTGCCAGCAGTTACGAACTAGCGGGACTCTACGAGCAGTACTTC
TRBJ1-5 TRBV19 - CASSRDKNQPQHF TGTGCCAGTAGTCGGGACAAAAATCAGCCCCAGCATTTT
TRBJ1-2 TRBV20-1 - CSARSIYGYTF TGCAGTGCTAGGTCCATCTATGGCTACACCTTC
TRBJ1-2 TRBV23-1 TRBD1 CASSQLKWDREHSYGYTF TGCGCCAGCAGTCAACTAAAATGGGACAGGGAGCACTCCTATGGCTACACCTTC
TRBJ1-5 TRBV30 - CAWSGGGNQPQHF TGTGCCTGGAGTGGTGGGGGGAATCAGCCCCAGCATTTT
TRBJ2-1 TRBV7-2 TRBD1 CASRPGGSSYNEQFF TGTGCCAGCAGACCAGGGGGAAGCTCCTACAATGAGCAGTTCTTC
TRBJ1-5 TRBV11-2 TRBD1 CASSPKDRGVYQPQHF TGTGCCAGCAGCCCAAAAGACAGGGGAGTATATCAGCCCCAGCATTTT
TRBJ2-3 TRBV5-4 - CASSSPGEGDTQYF TGTGCCAGCAGCTCCCCAGGGGAGGGTGATACGCAGTATTTT
TRBJ2-5 TRBV25-1 TRBD2 CASSDIAGRGETQYF TGTGCCAGCAGTGATATAGCGGGGAGAGGAGAGACCCAGTACTTC
TRBJ2-1 TRBV19 TRBD2 CASRLLAGGGNEQFF TGTGCCAGTAGGCTACTAGCGGGAGGGGGGAATGAGCAGTTCTTC
TRBJ2-1 TRBV21-1 - CAVLLRNEQFF TGTGCCGTGCTACTTCGCAATGAGCAGTTCTTC
TRBJ2-3 TRBV27 TRBD1 CASSSIQGSTDTQYF TGTGCCAGCAGCTCAATACAGGGGTCCACAGATACGCAGTATTTT
TRBJ2-2 TRBV11-3 - CASSLIRTSTGELFF TGTGCCAGCAGCTTAATTAGGACATCAACCGGGGAGCTGTTTTTT
TRBJ1-5 TRBV19 - CASSTPGDQPQHF TGTGCCAGTAGTACCCCGGGGGATCAGCCCCAGCATTTT